These T cell receptor beta chains were read from a single sample in a study of blood T cell repertoires in COVID-19. The table came from immunoSEQ multiplex PCR; TCRdb's copy has only in-frame clones and leaves some out. Of over 20,000 clones in the sample, around 90% were seen once. The specimen was peripheral blood. These receptors were taken from a man between 65 and 85 years old with acute or convalescent COVID-19. Both conserved end residues are part of each CDR3. Fields, in order: V gene, J gene, CDR3 protein.

v_call: TRBV3-1/TRBV3-2
j_call: TRBJ2-1
cdr3_aa: CASSHPGLAAFSSYNEQFF

v_call: TRBV28
j_call: TRBJ2-1
cdr3_aa: CASSSLSGSSYNEQFF

v_call: TRBV7-2
j_call: TRBJ1-5
cdr3_aa: CASSSSTGTEQPQHF

v_call: TRBV12-3/TRBV12-4
j_call: TRBJ2-1
cdr3_aa: CASSSLGVPGRFF

v_call: TRBV6-5
j_call: TRBJ1-4
cdr3_aa: CASSYTGTGVEKLFF

v_call: TRBV9
j_call: TRBJ1-4
cdr3_aa: CASSVTPGQGMEKLFF

v_call: TRBV7-9
j_call: TRBJ1-2
cdr3_aa: CASSLSYNYGYTF

v_call: TRBV4-2
j_call: TRBJ1-5
cdr3_aa: CASSQELTGQPQHF

v_call: TRBV7-2
j_call: TRBJ2-4
cdr3_aa: CASRSGQGHNIQYF

v_call: TRBV6-1
j_call: TRBJ2-2
cdr3_aa: CASSEDAETSVSGELFF

v_call: TRBV2
j_call: TRBJ2-7
cdr3_aa: CASSEQGLLYEQYF

v_call: TRBV27
j_call: TRBJ2-3
cdr3_aa: CASSTHRSGNTDTQYF

v_call: TRBV4-1
j_call: TRBJ1-2
cdr3_aa: CASMSDRDYGYTF

v_call: TRBV10-3
j_call: TRBJ1-4
cdr3_aa: CAVRDRGDEKLFF

v_call: TRBV7-9
j_call: TRBJ2-3
cdr3_aa: CASSAESTDTQYF

v_call: TRBV28
j_call: TRBJ1-5
cdr3_aa: CASSQGLINQPQHF

v_call: TRBV9
j_call: TRBJ2-5
cdr3_aa: CAPSGGGGPQETQYF

v_call: TRBV7-2
j_call: TRBJ2-3
cdr3_aa: CASSYDGHTDTQYF

v_call: TRBV2
j_call: TRBJ2-7
cdr3_aa: CASSEARGGIYEQYF

v_call: TRBV28
j_call: TRBJ2-7
cdr3_aa: CASMRGIAGERSYEQYF

v_call: TRBV7-9
j_call: TRBJ1-2
cdr3_aa: CASGGGVNYGYTF

v_call: TRBV7-2
j_call: TRBJ1-5
cdr3_aa: CASSLESSVDQPQHF

v_call: TRBV11-2
j_call: TRBJ1-2
cdr3_aa: CASSQDRTNYGYTF

v_call: TRBV4-2
j_call: TRBJ2-4
cdr3_aa: CASSQGHPTGAKNIQYF